This T cell receptor (beta chain) was observed in a study of response to subunit inactivated influenza vaccine. Study-wide findings and caveats: The authors suggested that few new T cells are recruited per seasonal influenza vaccination.

As for this clonotype: The antigen remains unidentified.

V lost 6 bases to trimming and J lost 9 bases; unmatched junction nucleotides: 7. The CDR3 contains 15 residues. Germline V gives CDR1 KGHSH, CDR2 LQKENI. Each CDR3 protein gets one entry after TCRdb re-called the RT-PCR reads with MiXCR. Among hundreds of thousands of distinct CDR3 sequences listed, around 18% were seen once. This chain uses TRBV18 with TRBJ2-1; 14 bases fit TRBD2. Sequenced material: PBMCs from blood, taken less than 6 days after vaccination. The clonotype comes from a man aged 45-65 years who received an inactivated influenza vaccine. CDR3 nucleotides: TGTGCCAGCTCTCCCGGGACTAGCGGGGGCTTTGAGCAGTTCTTC. Its translation: CASSPGTSGGFEQFF.